This record covers a single T cell receptor beta chain. Its specificity is not known. This sample was included in a study of T cell clonotyping in hematopoietic cell transplantation. Study-level points and caveats: Higher Inverse Simpson Index values in graft donor and pretransplant recipient predicted broader posttransplant TCR diversity.

CDR3 length: 17 residues. The assay was immunoSEQ multiplex PCR, and TCRdb's table has in-frame clones only and misses some. Here the sample spans some 4,800 clones, roughly 96% being singletons. The clonotype originates from a male patient between 40 and 49 years old who had an allogeneic stem cell transplant from a related donor, so the T cells may come from the graft donor. Some clones in this sample may be carry-over from other donors' samples. The gene calls are TRBV21-1 and TRBJ2-5; TRBD2, the table's D call, was not compared with the DNA. TRBV21-1 is a known pseudogene. Sequenced here: PBMCs, sampled 100 days after allogeneic stem cell transplant. The DNA for the CDR3 is TGTGCCATCGTGCCCAGCGGGGGCCCTAGTTCTCAAGAGACCCAGTACTTC. Translating gives CAIVPSGGPSSQETQYF.